The following is a TCR beta chain sequence with its context. Single viable CD3+CD4+CD8-CD45RO+ cells were sorted as the memory CD4+ T cells. The data were obtained in a study of memory CD4+ T cells and cytomegalovirus serostatus. Sequenced by immunoSEQ multiplex PCR; TCRdb stores in-frame clones only, minus some. In the table there are some 52,000 clones, around four fifths of which are singletons. Trimming removed 10 bases at V and 7 bases at J, with 14 bases between. The germline gives CDR1 SNHLY, CDR2 FYNNEI. The CDR3 contains 13 residues. The chain has TRBV2 and TRBJ1-6; weak D call: TRBD1 (6 bases). The TCR comes from an adult in good health and CMV-seropositive. The sequencing sample was made of memory CD4+ T cells from blood. The CDR3 region is CATRRGLNSPLHF. CDR3 in DNA: TGTGCCACGCGACGGGGGCTGAATTCACCCCTCCACTTT.